This T cell receptor (beta chain) was recovered during a study of T-cell memory formation after mild COVID-19. Overall study results and limits: Certain responding clones were present in pre-infection memory, suggesting participation of cross-reactive memory.

The germline V gene has CDR1 SGHAT and CDR2 FQNNGV. Trimming took off 0 bases at V and 4 bases at J, with 22 bases between the two ends. This CDR3 has 18 residues. Employing constant-segment primers, 5'RACE generated TCR alpha and TCR beta cDNA libraries bearing sample barcodes and UMIs. One entry per CDR3 protein, called by TCRdb with MiXCR from the 5' RACE reads. This sample has under 450,000 distinct CDR3 sequences, with under 15% found just once. In regard to this clonotype: Its target is not known.

This clonotype originated in a man aged 18 to 30 who had mild COVID-19 (a few samples of this study predate the infection). Cell type and time point are not known. The chain employs TRBV11-2 and TRBJ2-7, with D perhaps matching TRBD1 (6 bases). Specimen: PBMCs or a T cell subset sorted from them (not recorded which). CDR3 nucleotides: TGTGCCAGCAGCTTAGAAGATTATCCACAGGGCCCTTCTTACGAGCAGTACTTC. It specifies CASSLEDYPQGPSYEQYF.